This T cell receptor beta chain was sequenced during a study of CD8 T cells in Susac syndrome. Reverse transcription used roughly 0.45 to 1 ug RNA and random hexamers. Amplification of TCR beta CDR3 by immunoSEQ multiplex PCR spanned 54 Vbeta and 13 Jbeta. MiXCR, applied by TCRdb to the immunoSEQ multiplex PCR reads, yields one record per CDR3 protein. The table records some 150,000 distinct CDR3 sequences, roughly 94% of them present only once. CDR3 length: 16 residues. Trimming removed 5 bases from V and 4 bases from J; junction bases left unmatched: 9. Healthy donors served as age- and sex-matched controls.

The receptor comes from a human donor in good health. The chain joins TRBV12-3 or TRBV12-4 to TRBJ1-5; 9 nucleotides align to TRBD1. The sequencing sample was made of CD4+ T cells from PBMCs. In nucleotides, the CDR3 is TGTGCCAGCAGTCAACTTATGGGACAGGGAAATCAGCCCCAGCATTTT. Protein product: CASSQLMGQGNQPQHF.